This T cell receptor beta chain stems from a study of beta chain features in type 1 diabetes. Turning to the study itself: All samples together contributed almost 110,000,000 sorted cells for examination.

Reverse transcription of all isolated RNA meant that expressed TCRB transcripts were sequenced. Assay used: immunoSEQ multiplex PCR; TCRdb lists only in-frame clones, some missing. The data show roughly 26,000 clones, under 50% seen once. V lost 10 bases to trimming and J lost 6 bases, with 18 bases between them. This CDR3 is 14 amino acids long. Looked up from germline, CDR1 is ENHRY and CDR2 is SYGVKD. Regarding the study as a whole: The study found fewer insertions and more deletions at VDJ junctions in type 1 diabetes patients. Researchers report that Type 1 diabetes patients had moderately but significantly shorter TCRB CDR3s across all four CD4+ subsets.

This clone was detected a few times. Its antigen is as yet unknown. It was via CD45RO/CCR7/CD25/CD127/CD95/CD27 that CD4+ naive, central memory, regulatory and stem cell-like memory cells were sorted. The rearrangement uses TRBV10-3 and TRBJ2-2, with D perhaps TRBD2 (5 bases). The TCR sequence derives from a man between 25 and 39 years old with type 1 diabetes. The material sequenced was stem cell memory CD4+ T cells from blood. The CDR3 DNA is TGTGCCACAGCGGCCACCACTGGGGCCGGGGAGCTGTTTTTT. Amino acids: CATAATTGAGELFF.